A single sample gave rise to the 5 T cell receptor beta chains below, sequenced in a study of PD-1 and CTLA-4 blockade in melanoma. Assay: immunoSEQ multiplex PCR; the TCRdb copy retains only in-frame clones and omits some. The sample records about 32,000 clones, approximately 90% being singletons. Here the sequenced sample was CD8+ T cells from peripheral blood, taken from a patient given anti-PD-1 treatment. The receptor set was obtained from a human donor with melanoma.

The rearrangement uses TRBV6-2 or TRBV6-3 and TRBJ2-3, with TRBD2 matching over 10 bases. The germline V gene encodes CDR1 MNHEY and CDR2 SVGEGT. CDR3 length: 17 residues. The V and J ends lost 0 bases and 2 bases, in that order; junction bases with no gene match: 5. Here the CDR3 DNA reads TGTGCCAGCAGTTACTCCGGACTAGCGGCCGTCACAGATACGCAGTATTTT. This encodes CASSYSGLAAVTDTQYF.

This chain connects TRBV2 to TRBJ2-7; the D call may be TRBD1 or TRBD2 (5 bases each). Germline V CDR1 and CDR2: SNHLY, FYNNEI. The V end lost 8 bases, the J end lost 2 bases, and 10 bases lay between the germline ends. The CDR3 runs to 12 residues. CDR3 loop: CASVGDPYEQYF. In DNA form, the CDR3 reads TGTGCCAGCGTAGGGGACCCCTACGAGCAGTACTTC.

The V gene is TRBV29-1, the J gene TRBJ2-1, with D possibly being TRBD2 (5 bases). The CDR3 totals 12 residues. Trimming shortened V by 3 bases and J by 2 bases, and 5 bases separated the two germline ends. The germline V gene encodes CDR1 SQVTM and CDR2 ANQGSEA. The CDR3, as DNA: TGCAGCGTTGACGGGGCCTACAATGAGCAGTTCTTC. Translated, it gives CSVDGAYNEQFF.

The chain combines TRBV9 with TRBJ1-6; 7 positions match TRBD1. The V gene end was trimmed by 4 bases and the J gene end by 10 bases; junction bases not matched to a gene: 14. The CDR3 sequence is 16 residues long. Germline CDR1 SGDLS, CDR2 YYNGEE. This CDR3 is CASSSRTGYPGSPLHF. CDR3 nucleotides: TGTGCCAGCAGCTCAAGGACAGGCTACCCGGGGTCACCCCTCCACTTT.

The chain has TRBV19 and TRBJ2-1, with D possibly TRBD2 on 7 matching bases. Trimming took off 1 base at V and 10 bases at J, with 17 bases between the two ends. The CDR3 runs 15 residues. CDR1 and CDR2 from the germline V gene are LNHDA and SQIVND (reference sequence). This chain's CDR3 is CASSIGAGALTEQFF. The CDR3 DNA reads as TGTGCCAGTAGTATAGGGGCGGGGGCCCTAACCGAGCAGTTCTTC.